This entry concerns a single T cell receptor beta chain. This clonotype has a handful of counts. This clone's antigen is unknown. It has no much larger one-base neighbor in the sample; base qualities were not kept. This specimen belongs to a study of T-cell memory formation after mild COVID-19 (dated by TCRdb to the early 2020s). Study-level background: TCR sequence clusters from the two donors were largely donor specific. In a couple of donors, T-cell clones that expanded and contracted after mild COVID-19 were followed by sequencing TCRalpha and TCRbeta repertoires longitudinally. Two young, previously healthy adult volunteers, one female and one male, were included in the cohort. Here is what the overall study found, with its caveats: From day 15 to 85, contracting clones showed balanced CD4/CD8 phenotypes, whereas a second wave of clones that expanded from day 15 to 37 leaned towards CD4+. Contracting CD4+ clones appeared mostly in the CM and EM memory subsets, whereas CD8+ clones were enriched in EMRA. Some responding clones were found in pre-infection memory, which suggests that pre-existing cross-reactive memory T cells took part in the SARS-CoV-2 response. Only a couple of mild cases were covered in the study, and larger cohorts including severe cases with pre-infection samples were considered necessary. Whether the second-wave clones peaking on day 37 were SARS-CoV-2 specific was not confirmed.

The germline V gene encodes CDR1 SGHAT and CDR2 FQNNGV. Counted from cysteine to phenylalanine, this CDR3 has 16 amino acids. The retained sequence is limited to the CDR3, 48 bases, with the frame set at the first base. For this chain, trimming is 5 bases at the V end and 2 bases at the J end, and the number of junction bases without a gene match is 5. Instrument on record: Illumina NovaSeq 6000. TCRalpha and TCRbeta cDNA libraries were constructed by 5'RACE with constant-segment primers, with sample barcodes and unique molecular identifiers being introduced. Trizol reagent was used to extract RNA from every sample. Libraries were amplified in two PCR steps, with a second sample barcode and Illumina TruSeq adapters added in the second step. The libraries were sequenced on an Illumina NovaSeq using 2 x 150 bp paired-end reads. The study's own analysis went as follows. Reads were demultiplexed and collapsed into UMI-guided consensus sequences with migec v1.2.7. Using mixcr v2.1.11, UMI consensuses were aligned to TRA and TRB V and J templates and then assembled into clonotypes. Expanded or contracted clonotypes were those called significant by both edgeR and NoisET, with noise models trained on biological replicates. For edgeR calls, the thresholds were a false discovery rate-adjusted p below 0.01 and a log2 fold-change of 1. As an exploratory analysis of dynamics, max-normalized trajectories of the 1000 most abundant clonotypes were examined by PCA with hierarchical clustering. Separately sequenced CD4+ and CD8+ repertoires were used to assign a CD4 or CD8 phenotype to each responding clone. In-frame beta chains were kept once TCRdb had trimmed the public reads at Q25 with fastp and called clones with MiXCR. Every distinct CDR3 protein forms one entry, paired with its most common genes and DNA. The V and J calls and clone size come from TCRdb's table, not from the authors' own analysis. This sample comprises about 310,000 distinct CDR3 sequences, roughly a fifth of them detected only once. The leading ten clones occupy under 25% of the sample.

Ficoll-Paque density gradient centrifugation was the method used to isolate PBMCs. The sequence came from a man aged 18 to 30 who had mild COVID-19 (a few samples of this study predate the infection). The sample titles of this study are shuffled in the database, so cell type and time point are left out; the donor was told from shared clones. This chain joins TRBV11-2 to TRBJ2-6; 8 bases in the middle match TRBD2. Sequencing was performed on PBMCs or a T cell subset sorted from them (not recorded which). The CDR3 sequence is CASSPRGGPGANVLTF. The nucleotide sequence is TGTGCCAGCAGCCCCCGGGGGGGGCCTGGGGCCAACGTCCTGACTTTC.